What follows are 17 T cell receptor beta chains derived from one specimen sequenced in a study of OX40 agonist ivuxolimab in advanced cancers. The table came from immunoSEQ multiplex PCR; TCRdb's copy has only in-frame clones and leaves some out. Of 50,000 or so clones listed, about 88% are singletons. The sequencing here drew on CD4+ or CD8+ T cells sorted from blood, taken in a trial of the OX40 agonist ivuxolimab. The receptors derive from an adult with an advanced solid tumor such as melanoma, head and neck, liver or kidney cancer.

The V gene is TRBV6-5, the J gene TRBJ2-1, with 7 bases that match TRBD2. J gave up 5 bases and V 6 bases, and 10 bases lay outside the gene matches. Germline V gene sequence: CDR1 MNHEY, CDR2 SVGAGI. The CDR3 runs 15 residues. CDR3 nucleotides: TGTGCCAGCAGGCCGGGAGGAGTCCGAGACAATGAGCAGTTCTTC. This gives the protein CASRPGGVRDNEQFF.

The genes are TRBV29-1 and TRBJ2-1, with D possibly matching TRBD1 (5 bases). Trimming shortened V by 7 bases and J by 13 bases, and 20 bases separated the two germline ends. The length of the CDR3 is 12 residues. Germline CDR1 SQVTM, CDR2 ANQGSEA. The CDR3 loop reads CSAILTGQQQFF. In DNA, the CDR3 is TGCAGCGCTATCCTTACTGGACAACAACAGTTCTTC.

The V call is TRBV19, the J call TRBJ2-1; 7 nucleotides agree with TRBD2. The CDR3 is 16 residues long. The germline gives CDR1 LNHDA, CDR2 SQIVND (reference sequence). With 6 bases clipped from V and 3 bases from J, the junction kept 11 bases outside the gene matches. The CDR3 DNA reads as TGTGCCAGTAGGACTAGCAAGGAGTCTGGCTACAATGAGCAGTTCTTC. Encoded protein: CASRTSKESGYNEQFF.

The chain couples TRBV27 to TRBJ2-7; 10 bases line up with TRBD1. J was trimmed by 1 base and V by 6 bases; bases with no gene match: 3. The CDR3 consists of 14 residues. Germline V gene lookup returns CDR1 MNHEY and CDR2 SMNVEV (reference sequence). The DNA for the CDR3 is TGTGCCAGCAGCCGGACAGGGGGGTCCTACGAGCAGTACTTC. Amino acids: CASSRTGGSYEQYF.

The chain employs TRBV5-4 and TRBJ2-2, with D unresolved. CDR1 is SGHNT and CDR2 is YYREEE in the germline V gene (reference sequence). The length of the CDR3 is 16 residues. Deletions cut 2 bases from V and 7 bases from J, with 18 bases between. Here the CDR3 reads CASSFVISRSGGELFF. The CDR3 bases are TGTGCCAGCAGCTTCGTGATTTCCCGGAGTGGCGGGGAGCTGTTTTTT.

The genes are TRBV5-1 and TRBJ2-7, with D possibly matching TRBD1 (5 bases). V was shortened by 4 bases and J by 2 bases, with 10 bases between the two germline ends. Germline assignment: CDR1 SGHRS and CDR2 YFSETQ. CDR3 length: 13 residues. The chain's CDR3 is CASSLTGTYEQYF. CDR3 sequence (DNA): TGCGCCAGCAGCCTAACAGGAACCTACGAGCAGTACTTC.

V and J are TRBV5-4 and TRBJ2-3; no reliable D call. The CDR3 runs to 12 residues. Germline V lookup: CDR1 SGHNT, CDR2 YYREEE (reference sequence). V shed 0 bases and J shed 6 bases, with 5 bases lying between them. In DNA form, the CDR3 reads TGTGCCAGCAGCTTGGTCGCGGATACGCAGTATTTT. Translated: CASSLVADTQYF.

This rearrangement joins TRBV5-1 to TRBJ2-2, with 8 bases lining up with TRBD2. CDR1 is SGHRS and CDR2 is YFSETQ in the germline V gene. V dropped 2 bases and J dropped 4; count of bases not matched to a gene: 1. CDR3 length equals 14 residues. The CDR3 sequence: CASSFSGSTGELFF. The DNA for the CDR3 is TGCGCCAGCAGCTTCAGCGGGAGCACCGGGGAGCTGTTTTTT.

The chain carries TRBV7-8 and TRBJ1-1; 10 nucleotides align to TRBD1. Germline-derived CDR1 and CDR2 are SGHVS and FQNEAQ. The CDR3 has 16 amino acids. J gave up 1 base and V 4 bases, and 6 bases lay outside the gene matches. The CDR3 DNA reads TGTGCCAGCAGCTCACGGACAGGGGGTAGGAACACTGAAGCTTTCTTT. Residues: CASSSRTGGRNTEAFF.

V gene TRBV5-1 combines with J gene TRBJ2-5; D gene unclear. Germline loops: CDR1 SGHRS, CDR2 YFSETQ. There are 14 residues in the CDR3. Trimming cost V 0 bases and J 2 bases, with 8 bases left between them. The CDR3 here is CASSLEGPQETQYF. The CDR3 DNA sequence: TGCGCCAGCAGCTTGGAGGGCCCTCAAGAGACCCAGTACTTC.

V usage is TRBV5-4 and J usage is TRBJ2-7; 13 bases line up with TRBD2. CDR3 size: 15 residues. Germline-derived CDR1 and CDR2 are SGHNT and YYREEE (reference sequence). Trimming took 3 bases from V and 3 from J; bases not matched to a gene: 3. The CDR3 protein is CASSSRTSGSYEQYF. The CDR3 bases are TGTGCCAGCAGCTCGAGGACTAGCGGGAGCTACGAGCAGTACTTC.

This chain uses TRBV5-1 with TRBJ2-7; TRBD1 matches 7 bases. Losses at the gene ends were 4 bases for V and 2 bases for J; bases not matched to a gene: 6. The CDR3 runs 14 residues. The germline CDR1 and CDR2 sequences are SGHRS and YFSETQ. The CDR3 DNA reads as TGCGCCAGCAGCGAAACAGGGGTCACCTACGAGCAGTACTTC. Residues: CASSETGVTYEQYF.

The V and J genes are TRBV15 and TRBJ2-4, with no clear D. The V and J ends lost 0 bases and 11 bases respectively, with 11 bases between them. CDR3 length: 13 amino acids. CDR1 is LNHNV and CDR2 is YYDKDF in the germline V gene (reference sequence). The CDR3 spells CATSRDTAALQYF. The DNA for the CDR3 is TGTGCCACCAGCAGAGATACGGCCGCCCTTCAGTACTTC.

This clone was seen once. The chain combines TRBV6-5 with TRBJ2-7, with D possibly matching TRBD2 (6 bases). There are 15 residues in the CDR3. CDR1 is MNHEY and CDR2 is SVGAGI in the germline V gene. Trimming took off 4 bases at V and 0 bases at J, with 13 bases between the two ends. CDR3 nucleotide sequence: TGTGCCAGCAGTTCTACCGGGACTTCCTCCTACGAGCAGTACTTC. Encoded protein: CASSSTGTSSYEQYF.

The gene calls are TRBV7-8 and TRBJ2-7; D gene uncertain. The V gene lost 5 bases and the J gene lost 0 bases, with 14 bases spanning the gap. The CDR3 extends over 15 amino acids. The germline V gene has CDR1 SGHVS and CDR2 FQNEAQ. The CDR3 loop is CASSPNTEFSYEQYF. In nucleotides, the CDR3 is TGTGCCAGCAGCCCAAACACAGAATTCTCCTACGAGCAGTACTTC.

The chain has TRBV9 and TRBJ2-1, with TRBD2 as a possible D gene (5 bases). Trimming stripped 0 bases from V and 12 bases from J, with 13 bases between. CDR1 and CDR2 from the germline V gene are SGDLS and YYNGEE. The CDR3 runs 13 residues. In DNA form, the CDR3 reads TGTGCCAGCAGCGTAGACGCCCTAGAGGGGCAGTTCTTC. This encodes CASSVDALEGQFF. Variable domain in full (rest from reference TRBV9 and TRBJ2-1): DSGVTQTPKHLITATGQRVTLRCSPRSGDLSVYWYQQSLDQGLQFLIQYYNGEERAKGNILERFSAQQFPDLHSELNLSSLELGDSALYFCASSVDALEGQFFGPGTRLTVL.

The V and J genes are TRBV11-3 and TRBJ2-1; D gene ambiguous. Trimming removed 7 bases at V and 4 bases at J, with 5 bases between. The CDR3 length is 11 residues. Germline V gives CDR1 SGHNT, CDR2 YENEEA. The CDR3 DNA follows: TGTGCCAGCAAAGAGTACAATGAGCAGTTCTTC. Translated, it gives CASKEYNEQFF.